These 22 T cell receptor beta chains were all obtained from the same sample, sequenced in a study of shared clonotypes between healthy human individuals (dated by TCRdb to 2019 to 2021). The library came from the immunoSEQ multiplex PCR assay. The clones in this table, taken by TCRdb from immuneACCESS, are in-frame only. Not every clone is retained; where verified, under half of the shortfall comes from an unresolved V gene, and the cause of the rest is unknown. The sample records approximately 2.3 million clones, over 90% of which are singletons. Jointly, the top ten make up approximately 0.4% of the sample. Sequencing input: naive CD4+ T cells from PBMCs. What the cell subset or site label conveys for this sample: CD45RA+ positively selected. The source is a man aged 18 to 30 in good health. Some clones in this sample may be carry-over from other donors' samples.

The rearrangement links TRBV28 to TRBJ1-5, with 9 bases that match TRBD1. The CDR3 covers 13 residues. Germline V gene lookup returns CDR1 MDHEN and CDR2 SYDVKM. V shed 6 bases, J shed 7 bases, and the junction held 4 bases outside the gene matches. This chain's CDR3 is CASSRDRVQPQHF. The CDR3 DNA follows: TGTGCCAGCAGCCGGGACAGGGTACAGCCCCAGCATTTT.

V usage is TRBV5-1 and J usage is TRBJ2-2; D not resolved. CDR1 and CDR2 (germline): SGHRS, YFSETQ. The CDR3 spans 13 residues. The ends were cut back, 0 bases at V and 7 bases at J, with 7 bases in the middle. The CDR3 coding sequence is TGCGCCAGCAGCTTGGATGTGGTCGGGGAGCTGTTTTTT. Protein product: CASSLDVVGELFF.

The genes are TRBV28 and TRBJ2-7, with 10 bases lining up with TRBD2. CDR3 size: 14 residues. Germline-derived CDR1 and CDR2 are MDHEN and SYDVKM. V was pared by 6 bases and J by 2 bases, with 4 bases of the junction left unmatched. The CDR3 DNA is TGTGCCAGCAGGGAACTAGCGGGACCCTACGAGCAGTACTTC. As protein: CASRELAGPYEQYF. The entire variable domain, with the rest obtained from reference TRBV28 and TRBJ2-7, is as follows: DVKVTQSSRYLVKRTGEKVFLECVQDMDHENMFWYRQDPGLGLRLIYFSYDVKMKEKGDIPEGYSVSREKKERFSLILESASTNQTSMYLCASRELAGPYEQYFGPGTRLTVT.

A word on this clone: The same CDR3 is also encoded by other DNA sequences in this sample. The rearrangement joins TRBV5-1 to TRBJ2-1; D is unresolved. V gave up 0 bases and J gave up 6 bases, with 7 bases separating them. This CDR3 is built from 13 residues. The V gene's germline CDR1 is SGHRS and CDR2 YFSETQ. CDR3 DNA: TGCGCCAGCAGCTTGGACCGACCCAATGAGCAGTTCTTC. This gives the protein CASSLDRPNEQFF.

The rearrangement links TRBV29-1 to TRBJ1-2; D perhaps matches TRBD1 (6 bases). Per germline, CDR1 SQVTM and CDR2 ANQGSEA. The CDR3 runs 13 residues. Trimming took off 2 bases at V and 4 bases at J, with 11 bases between the two ends. The CDR3 is CSVEQGRFYGYTF. The CDR3 DNA sequence: TGCAGCGTTGAACAGGGGAGGTTCTATGGCTACACCTTC.

In the case of this clone: Within the sample, other DNA sequences also encode this same CDR3. The genes are TRBV2 and TRBJ1-1; the D is unclear. Per germline, CDR1 SNHLY and CDR2 FYNNEI. This CDR3 comprises 13 residues. Trimming pared 6 bases from V and 1 base from J, leaving 9 bases between. CDR3 protein: CASSADGNTEAFF. Written as DNA, the CDR3 is TGTGCCAGCAGCGCCGACGGGAACACTGAAGCTTTCTTT.

The chain has TRBV9 and TRBJ2-7; possible D gene TRBD2, 6 bases. CDR1 and CDR2 from the germline V gene are SGDLS and YYNGEE. V was shortened by 0 bases and J by 0 bases, with 10 bases between the two germline ends. This CDR3 is built from 15 residues. The CDR3 loop reads CASSVDGGNSYEQYF. As DNA, the CDR3 is TGTGCCAGCAGCGTAGACGGGGGTAACTCCTACGAGCAGTACTTC.

V is TRBV5-6 and J is TRBJ1-3, with no clear D. V dropped 3 bases and J dropped 1 base, with 17 bases sitting between them. This CDR3 has 17 amino acids. Germline-derived CDR1 and CDR2 are SGHDT and YYEEEE. The CDR3 protein is CASSSSGSRISGNTIYF. CDR3 DNA: TGTGCCAGCAGCTCGTCGGGTTCTCGGATTTCTGGAAACACCATATATTTT.

This clone was found a few times. V usage is TRBV18 and J usage is TRBJ1-2; no clear D gene. V gave up 1 base and J gave up 7 bases, with 7 bases separating them. The CDR3 length is 12 residues. Germline CDR1 is KGHSH and CDR2 is LQKENI. CDR3 in amino acids: CASSPQAAGYTF. The CDR3 coding sequence is TGTGCCAGCTCACCACAGGCGGCTGGCTACACCTTC.

The chain is built from TRBV5-1 and TRBJ2-5; 11 bases line up with TRBD1. V dropped 0 bases and J dropped 4; count of bases not matched to a gene: 2. This CDR3 has 15 amino acids. Germline CDR1 and CDR2: SGHRS and YFSETQ. This CDR3 reads CASSLGTGGTETQYF. The CDR3 DNA reads TGCGCCAGCAGCTTGGGGACAGGGGGCACAGAGACCCAGTACTTC.

V gene TRBV6-5 combines with J gene TRBJ1-1; weak D call: TRBD1 (5 bases). Trimming pared 1 base from V and 2 bases from J, leaving 14 bases between. The V gene's germline CDR1 is MNHEY and CDR2 SVGAGI. There are 16 residues in the CDR3. CDR3 sequence: CASSYLPGTVNTEAFF. For the CDR3, the DNA is TGTGCCAGCAGTTACTTGCCCGGGACGGTTAACACTGAAGCTTTCTTT.

A note on this clone: This sample also contains other DNA sequences that code for the same CDR3. V is TRBV2 and J is TRBJ1-5, with 8 bases matching TRBD1. CDR1 and CDR2 from the germline V gene are SNHLY and FYNNEI. The CDR3 loop spans 14 amino acids. Trimming removed 4 bases from V and 5 bases from J; junction bases left unmatched: 4. In DNA, the CDR3 is TGTGCCAGCAGTGGGCAGGGGGCTTATCAGCCCCAGCATTTT. Its protein product is CASSGQGAYQPQHF. The complete variable domain, with remaining parts taken from reference TRBV2 and TRBJ1-5, reads EPEVTQTPSHQVTQMGQEVILRCVPISNHLYFYWYRQILGQKVEFLVSFYNNEISEKSEIFDDQFSVERPDGSNFTLKIRSTKLEDSAMYFCASSGQGAYQPQHFGDGTRLSIL.

The gene calls are TRBV5-6 and TRBJ2-2; unclear D gene. Germline-derived CDR1 and CDR2 are SGHDT and YYEEEE. V lost 2 bases to trimming and J lost 2 bases, with 13 bases between them. The CDR3 has 16 amino acids. This chain's CDR3 is CASSLYATGNTGELFF. Here the CDR3 DNA reads TGTGCCAGCAGCTTATATGCAACGGGTAACACCGGGGAGCTGTTTTTT.

In its sample, this clone was seen once. J is TRBJ1-2 and V is TRBV6-6; 9 positions match TRBD1. Germline V CDR1 and CDR2: MNHNY, SVGAGI (reference sequence). V shed 4 bases, J shed 6 bases, and the junction held 3 bases outside the gene matches. The CDR3 is made up of 13 amino acids. The DNA of the CDR3 is TGTGCCAGCAGTTCCAGGACAGGGGATGGCTACACCTTC. This sequence encodes CASSSRTGDGYTF.

The chain joins TRBV19 to TRBJ2-1, with D possibly TRBD2 on 6 matching bases. The CDR3 length is 16 residues. Trimming cost V 3 bases and J 7 bases, with 19 bases left between them. CDR1 LNHDA and CDR2 SQIVND come from the germline V gene (reference sequence). The CDR3 spells CASSIGGSPWINEQFF. CDR3 bases: TGTGCCAGTAGTATTGGGGGGAGCCCCTGGATAAATGAGCAGTTCTTC. Full variable domain (missing parts from reference TRBV19 and TRBJ2-1): DGGITQSPKYLFRKEGQNVTLSCEQNLNHDAMYWYRQDPGQGLRLIYYSQIVNDFQKGDIAEGYSVSREKKESFPLTVTSAQKNPTAFYLCASSIGGSPWINEQFFGPGTRLTVL.

This sequence joins TRBV2 and TRBJ2-3; D possibly corresponds to TRBD2 (5 bases). The germline V gene has CDR1 SNHLY and CDR2 FYNNEI. The CDR3 is made up of 13 amino acids. V gave up 4 bases and J gave up 3 bases, with 8 bases separating them. For the CDR3, the DNA is TGTGCCAGCAGTGGAGGGTTAACAGATACGCAGTATTTT. It codes for CASSGGLTDTQYF.

The J gene is TRBJ2-5, the V gene TRBV11-2, with unresolved D. With 0 bases removed from V and 5 bases from J, the gap between germline ends came to 4 bases. The CDR3 has 12 amino acids. CDR1 and CDR2 (germline): SGHAT, FQNNGV. The CDR3 region is CASSLDMETQYF. The DNA of the CDR3 is TGTGCCAGCAGCTTAGATATGGAGACCCAGTACTTC.

The chain has TRBV5-1 and TRBJ2-1; the match to TRBD2 covers 11 bases. The junction had 8 bases not matched to a gene; V was cut back by 4 bases and J by 8 bases. The germline V gene encodes CDR1 SGHRS and CDR2 YFSETQ. This CDR3 region has 15 residues. CDR3 DNA sequence: TGCGCCAGCAGCCGTACTAGCGGGAGAGATGATGAGCAGTTCTTC. Its protein is CASSRTSGRDDEQFF. The full variable domain, its missing parts supplied by reference TRBV5-1 and TRBJ2-1, is KAGVTQTPRYLIKTRGQQVTLSCSPISGHRSVSWYQQTPGQGLQFLFEYFSETQRNKGNFPGRFSGRQFSNSRSEMNVSTLELGDSALYLCASSRTSGRDDEQFFGPGTRLTVL.

The chain combines TRBV7-6 with TRBJ1-6; a possible D gene is TRBD1 (6 bases). Germline CDR1 and CDR2: SGHVS and FNYEAQ. CDR3 length: 14 residues. V gave up 5 bases and J gave up 7 bases, with 12 bases separating them. DNA for the CDR3: TGTGCCAGCAGCGAGACCGGGACAAATTCACCCCTCCACTTT. Translation gives CASSETGTNSPLHF.

In DNA form, the CDR3 reads TGTGCCAGCAGCCAAGCTGGGGTGGACGGCTACACCTTC. Translated, it gives CASSQAGVDGYTF. The chain combines TRBV4-2 with TRBJ1-2; D remains ambiguous. Looked up from germline, CDR1 is LGHNA and CDR2 is YNFKEQ. V was pared by 1 base and J by 8 bases, with 11 bases between. CDR3 length: 13 residues.

About this clone itself: Other nucleotide sequences from this sample produce the same CDR3. The genes are TRBV19 and TRBJ1-2; D is unclear. Germline values: CDR1 LNHDA, CDR2 SQIVND (reference sequence). V was trimmed by 5 bases and J by 2 bases, leaving 9 bases between them. CDR3 length equals 13 residues. The CDR3 bases are TGTGCCAGTAGTCTAGGGAGGAACTATGGCTACACCTTC. Amino acids: CASSLGRNYGYTF.

The chain combines TRBV7-3 with TRBJ2-1; TRBD2 agrees at 10 bases. The CDR3 contains 15 residues. The germline V gene has CDR1 SGHTA and CDR2 FQGTGA. Trimming took 5 bases from V and 3 from J; bases not matched to a gene: 4. In DNA, the CDR3 is TGTGCCAGCAGCATGACTAGCGGGTTCTACAATGAGCAGTTCTTC. It yields the protein CASSMTSGFYNEQFF.